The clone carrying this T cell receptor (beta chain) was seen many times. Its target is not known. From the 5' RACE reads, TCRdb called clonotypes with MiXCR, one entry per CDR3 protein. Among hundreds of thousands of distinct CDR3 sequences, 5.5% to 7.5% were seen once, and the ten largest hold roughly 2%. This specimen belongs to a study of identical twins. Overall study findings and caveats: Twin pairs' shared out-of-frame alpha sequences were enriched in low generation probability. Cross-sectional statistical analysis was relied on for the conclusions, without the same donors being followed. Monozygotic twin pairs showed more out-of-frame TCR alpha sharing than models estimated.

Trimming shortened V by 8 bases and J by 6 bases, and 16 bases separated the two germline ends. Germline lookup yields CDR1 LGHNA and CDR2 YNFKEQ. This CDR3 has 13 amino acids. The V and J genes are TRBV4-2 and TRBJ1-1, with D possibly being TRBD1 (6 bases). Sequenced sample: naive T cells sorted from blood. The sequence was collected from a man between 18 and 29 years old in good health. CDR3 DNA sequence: TGTGCCAGCCGACTGACAGGAGACGCTGAAGCTTTCTTT. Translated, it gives CASRLTGDAEAFF.